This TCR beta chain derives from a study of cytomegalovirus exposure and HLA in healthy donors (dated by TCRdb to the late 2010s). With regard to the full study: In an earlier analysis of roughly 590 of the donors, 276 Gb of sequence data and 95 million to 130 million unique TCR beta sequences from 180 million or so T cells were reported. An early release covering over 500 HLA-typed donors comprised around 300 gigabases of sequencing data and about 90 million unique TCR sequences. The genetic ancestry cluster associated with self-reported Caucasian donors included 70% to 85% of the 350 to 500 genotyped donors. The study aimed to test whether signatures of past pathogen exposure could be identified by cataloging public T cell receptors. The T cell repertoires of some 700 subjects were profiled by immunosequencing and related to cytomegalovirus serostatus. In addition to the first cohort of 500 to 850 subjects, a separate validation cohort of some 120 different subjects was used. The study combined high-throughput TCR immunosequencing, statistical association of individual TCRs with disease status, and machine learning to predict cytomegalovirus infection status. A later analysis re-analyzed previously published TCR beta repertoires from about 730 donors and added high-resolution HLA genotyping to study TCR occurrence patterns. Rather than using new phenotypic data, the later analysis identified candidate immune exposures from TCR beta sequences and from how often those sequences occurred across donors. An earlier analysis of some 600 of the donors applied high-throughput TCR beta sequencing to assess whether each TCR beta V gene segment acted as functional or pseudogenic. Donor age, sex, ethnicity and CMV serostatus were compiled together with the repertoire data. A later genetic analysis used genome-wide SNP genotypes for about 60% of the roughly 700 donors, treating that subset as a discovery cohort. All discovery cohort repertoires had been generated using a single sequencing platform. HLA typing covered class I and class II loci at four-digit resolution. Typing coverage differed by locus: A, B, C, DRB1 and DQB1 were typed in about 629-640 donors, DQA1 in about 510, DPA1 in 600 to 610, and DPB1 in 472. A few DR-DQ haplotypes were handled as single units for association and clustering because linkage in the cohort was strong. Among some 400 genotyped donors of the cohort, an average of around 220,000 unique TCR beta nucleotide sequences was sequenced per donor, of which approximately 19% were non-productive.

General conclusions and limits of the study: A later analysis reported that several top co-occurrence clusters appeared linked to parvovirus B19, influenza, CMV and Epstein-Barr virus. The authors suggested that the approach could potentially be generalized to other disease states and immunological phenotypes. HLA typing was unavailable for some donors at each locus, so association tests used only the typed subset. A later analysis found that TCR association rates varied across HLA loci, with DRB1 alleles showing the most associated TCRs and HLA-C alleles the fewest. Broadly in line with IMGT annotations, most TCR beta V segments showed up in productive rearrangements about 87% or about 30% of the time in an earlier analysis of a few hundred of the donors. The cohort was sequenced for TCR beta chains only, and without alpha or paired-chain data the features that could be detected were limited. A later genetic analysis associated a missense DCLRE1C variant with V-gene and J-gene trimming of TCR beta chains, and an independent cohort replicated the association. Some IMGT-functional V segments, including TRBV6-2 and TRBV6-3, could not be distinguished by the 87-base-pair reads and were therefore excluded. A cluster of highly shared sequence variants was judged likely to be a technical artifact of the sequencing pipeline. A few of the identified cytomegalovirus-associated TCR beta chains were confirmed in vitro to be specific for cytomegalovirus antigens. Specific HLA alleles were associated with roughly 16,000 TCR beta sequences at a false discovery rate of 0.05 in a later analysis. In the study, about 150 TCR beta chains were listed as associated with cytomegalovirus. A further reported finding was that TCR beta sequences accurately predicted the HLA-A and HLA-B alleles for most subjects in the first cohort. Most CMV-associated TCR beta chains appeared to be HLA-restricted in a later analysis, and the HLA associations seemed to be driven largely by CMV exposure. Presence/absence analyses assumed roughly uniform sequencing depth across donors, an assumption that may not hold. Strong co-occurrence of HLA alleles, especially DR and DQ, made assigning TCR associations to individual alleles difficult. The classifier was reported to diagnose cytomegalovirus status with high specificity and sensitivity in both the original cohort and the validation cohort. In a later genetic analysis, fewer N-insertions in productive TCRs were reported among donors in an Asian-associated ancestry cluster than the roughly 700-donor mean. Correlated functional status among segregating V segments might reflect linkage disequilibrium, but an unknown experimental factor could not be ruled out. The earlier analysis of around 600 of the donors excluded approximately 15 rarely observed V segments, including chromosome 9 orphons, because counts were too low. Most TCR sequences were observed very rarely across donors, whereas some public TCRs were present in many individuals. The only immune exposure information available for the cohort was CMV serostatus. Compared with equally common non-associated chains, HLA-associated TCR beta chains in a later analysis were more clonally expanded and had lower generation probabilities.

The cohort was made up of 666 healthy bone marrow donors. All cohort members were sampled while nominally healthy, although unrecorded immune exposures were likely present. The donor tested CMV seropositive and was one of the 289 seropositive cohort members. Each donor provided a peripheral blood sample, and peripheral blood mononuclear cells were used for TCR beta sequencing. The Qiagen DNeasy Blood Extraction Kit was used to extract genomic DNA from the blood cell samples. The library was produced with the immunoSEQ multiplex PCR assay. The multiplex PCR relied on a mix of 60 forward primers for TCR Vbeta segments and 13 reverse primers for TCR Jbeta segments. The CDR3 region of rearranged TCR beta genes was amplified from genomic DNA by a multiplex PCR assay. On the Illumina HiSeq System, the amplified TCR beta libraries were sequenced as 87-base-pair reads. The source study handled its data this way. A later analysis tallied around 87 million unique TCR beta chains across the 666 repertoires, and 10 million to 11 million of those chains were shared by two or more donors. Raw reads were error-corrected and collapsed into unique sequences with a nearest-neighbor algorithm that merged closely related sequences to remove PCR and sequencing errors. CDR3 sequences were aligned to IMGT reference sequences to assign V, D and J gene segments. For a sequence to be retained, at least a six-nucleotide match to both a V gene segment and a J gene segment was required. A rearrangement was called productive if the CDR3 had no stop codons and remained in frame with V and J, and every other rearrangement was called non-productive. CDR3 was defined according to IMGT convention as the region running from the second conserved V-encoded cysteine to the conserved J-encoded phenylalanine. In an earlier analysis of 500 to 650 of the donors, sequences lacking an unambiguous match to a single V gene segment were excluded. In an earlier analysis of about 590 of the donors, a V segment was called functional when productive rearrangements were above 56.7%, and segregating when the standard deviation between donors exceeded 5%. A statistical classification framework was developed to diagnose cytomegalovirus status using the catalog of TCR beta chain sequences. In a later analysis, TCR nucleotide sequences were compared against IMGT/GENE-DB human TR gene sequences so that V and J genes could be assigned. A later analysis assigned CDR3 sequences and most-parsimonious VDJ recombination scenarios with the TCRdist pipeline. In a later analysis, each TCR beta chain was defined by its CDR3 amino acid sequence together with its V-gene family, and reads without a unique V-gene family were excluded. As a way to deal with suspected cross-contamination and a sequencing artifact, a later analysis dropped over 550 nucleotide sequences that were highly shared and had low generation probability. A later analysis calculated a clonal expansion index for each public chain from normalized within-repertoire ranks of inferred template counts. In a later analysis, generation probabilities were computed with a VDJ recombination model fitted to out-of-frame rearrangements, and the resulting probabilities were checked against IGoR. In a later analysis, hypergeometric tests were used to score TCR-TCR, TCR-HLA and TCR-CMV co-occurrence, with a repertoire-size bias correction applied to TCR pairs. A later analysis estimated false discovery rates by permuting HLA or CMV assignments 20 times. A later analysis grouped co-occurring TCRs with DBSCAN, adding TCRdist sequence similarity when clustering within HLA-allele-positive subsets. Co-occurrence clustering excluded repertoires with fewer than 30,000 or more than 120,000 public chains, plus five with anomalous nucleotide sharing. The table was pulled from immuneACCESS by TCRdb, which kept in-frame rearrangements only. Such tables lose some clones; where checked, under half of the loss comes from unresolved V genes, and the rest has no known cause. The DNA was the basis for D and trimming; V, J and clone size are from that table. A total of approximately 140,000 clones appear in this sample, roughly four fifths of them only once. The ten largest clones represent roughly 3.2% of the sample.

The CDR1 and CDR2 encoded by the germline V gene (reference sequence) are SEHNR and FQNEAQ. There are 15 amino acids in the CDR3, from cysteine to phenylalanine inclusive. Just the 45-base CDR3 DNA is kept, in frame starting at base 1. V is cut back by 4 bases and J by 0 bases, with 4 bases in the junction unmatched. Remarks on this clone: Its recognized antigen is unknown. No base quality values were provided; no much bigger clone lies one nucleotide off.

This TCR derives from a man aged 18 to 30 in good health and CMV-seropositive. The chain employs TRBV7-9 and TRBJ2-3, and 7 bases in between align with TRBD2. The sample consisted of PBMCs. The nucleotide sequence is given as TGTGCCAGCAGCTCACTAGCGTCTAGCACAGATACGCAGTATTTT. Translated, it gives CASSSLASSTDTQYF.